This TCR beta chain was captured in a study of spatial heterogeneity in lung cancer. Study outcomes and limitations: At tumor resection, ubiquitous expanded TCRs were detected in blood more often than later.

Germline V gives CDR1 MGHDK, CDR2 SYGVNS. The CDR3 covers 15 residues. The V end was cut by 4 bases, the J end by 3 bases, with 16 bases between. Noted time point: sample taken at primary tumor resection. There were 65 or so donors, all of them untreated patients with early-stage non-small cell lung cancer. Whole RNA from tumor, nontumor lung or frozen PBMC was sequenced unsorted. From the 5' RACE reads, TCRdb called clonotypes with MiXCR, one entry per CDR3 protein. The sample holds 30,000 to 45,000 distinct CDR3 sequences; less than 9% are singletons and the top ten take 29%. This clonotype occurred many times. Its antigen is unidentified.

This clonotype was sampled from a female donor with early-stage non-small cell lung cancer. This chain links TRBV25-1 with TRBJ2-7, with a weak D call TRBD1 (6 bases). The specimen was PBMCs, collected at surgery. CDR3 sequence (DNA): TGTGCCAGCAGTGTCCACAGGGAAGGCGGCTACGAGCAGTACTTC. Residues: CASSVHREGGYEQYF.